This entry lists 19 T cell receptor beta chains sequenced from one sample in a study of molecular identifiers for immune sequencing clone quantification. TCRdb ran MiXCR on the PCR reads and lists one entry per CDR3 protein. The table lists about 640,000 distinct CDR3 sequences, just under 20% of them singletons. The specimen was naive CD8+ T cells from blood, with Jurkat cell RNA spiked in. Subset indicated: FACS-sorted CD8+CD4-CCR7+CD45RA+ naive T cells. Every receptor here comes from a human donor in good health. Some libraries in this study had Jurkat cell RNA spiked in.

This clonotype has more than one count but fewer than ten. CDR3 in amino acids: CAWSVRHFYEQYF. The CDR3, as DNA: TGTGCCTGGAGTGTACGACACTTCTACGAGCAGTACTTC. The chain joins TRBV30 to TRBJ2-7, with D unresolved. CDR1 is GTSNPN, CDR2 SVGIG, per germline (reference sequence). The V end was cut by 0 bases, the J end by 3 bases, with 9 bases between. The CDR3 has 13 residues.

This clonotype was counted at least ten times. The CDR3 DNA follows: TGTGCCAGCACCCCTAGGGGGGGCGGTACAGATACGCAGTATTTT. Amino acid sequence: CASTPRGGGTDTQYF. This rearrangement joins TRBV7-3 to TRBJ2-3, with D possibly TRBD2 on 7 matching bases. Germline V gene lookup returns CDR1 SGHTA and CDR2 FQGTGA. The CDR3 covers 15 residues. The germline V and J ends were trimmed by 7 bases and 3 bases, with 17 bases remaining between them.

As to this clonotype: This may come from a read error, since a much larger clone is one base off. The rearrangement links TRBV19 to TRBJ1-5, with a weak D call TRBD1 (5 bases). Between the trimmed V and J ends, which lost 11 bases and 3 bases, there was a span of 14 bases. The CDR3 is 13 residues long. CDR1 is LNHDA and CDR2 is SQIVND in the germline V gene (reference sequence). The DNA for the CDR3 is TGTGCCGGCCGGGGCGGAGACAATCAGCCCCAGCATTTT. Protein product: CAGRGGDNQPQHF. The whole variable domain, filled in from reference TRBV19 and TRBJ1-5, reads DGGITQSPKYLFRKEGQNVTLSCEQNLNHDAMYWYRQDPGQGLRLIYYSQIVNDFQKGDIAEGYSVSREKKESFPLTVTSAQKNPTAFYLCAGRGGDNQPQHFGDGTRLSIL.

This clonotype was seen repeatedly, ten times or more. The genes are TRBV12-5 and TRBJ2-5; no clear D. This CDR3 comprises 11 residues. With 7 bases removed from V and 3 bases from J, the gap between germline ends came to 6 bases. The germline gives CDR1 LGHNT, CDR2 FRNRAP. CDR3: CASDSEETQYF. CDR3 sequence (DNA): TGTGCTAGTGACTCTGAAGAGACCCAGTACTTC.

This clonotype was found a few times. This rearrangement joins TRBV4-1 to TRBJ2-1; 8 bases are shared with TRBD1. The CDR3 consists of 16 residues. Germline V gene lookup returns CDR1 MGHRA and CDR2 YSYEKL. V lost 0 bases, J lost 9 bases, and 10 bases stayed unmatched. The DNA of the CDR3 is TGCGCCAGCAGCCAAGAATGGGACAGGTGGAGGGGTGAGCAGTTCTTC. Translation gives CASSQEWDRWRGEQFF.

This clonotype was found many times. The rearrangement links TRBV11-1 to TRBJ2-7; D is undetermined. Germline V gene data show CDR1 as SGHAT and CDR2 as FQDESV (reference sequence). V was shortened by 8 bases and J by 3 bases, with 5 bases between the two germline ends. This CDR3 comprises 10 residues. The CDR3 loop reads CASGNYEQYF. CDR3 nucleotides: TGTGCCAGCGGGAACTACGAGCAGTACTTC.

Only a few counts were recorded for this clonotype. This rearrangement joins TRBV19 to TRBJ1-5; no clear D gene. Trimming pared 4 bases from V and 1 base from J, leaving 8 bases between. This CDR3 has 14 residues. CDR1 is LNHDA and CDR2 is SQIVND in the germline V gene (reference sequence). CDR3 in amino acids: CASSTDGSNQPQHF. CDR3 coding DNA: TGTGCCAGTAGTACCGACGGAAGCAATCAGCCCCAGCATTTT. Drawing the rest from reference TRBV19 and TRBJ1-5, the complete variable domain is DGGITQSPKYLFRKEGQNVTLSCEQNLNHDAMYWYRQDPGQGLRLIYYSQIVNDFQKGDIAEGYSVSREKKESFPLTVTSAQKNPTAFYLCASSTDGSNQPQHFGDGTRLSIL.

This clonotype was counted many times. CDR3 coding DNA: TGTGCCAGCAGTCTGCACCGGGACAGCGAGCAAGAGACCCAGTACTTC. Encoded protein: CASSLHRDSEQETQYF. The chain carries TRBV12-3 or TRBV12-4 and TRBJ2-5, with TRBD1 matching 7 bases. With V trimmed by 5 bases and J by 2 bases, 11 bases remained unmatched. CDR3 size: 16 residues.

This clonotype was seen only a few times. The V call is TRBV18, the J call TRBJ2-2, with 8 positions matching TRBD1. The CDR3 is 16 amino acids. Germline loops: CDR1 KGHSH, CDR2 LQKENI. Germline trimming cut 0 bases from V and 0 bases from J; bases unmatched to any gene: 0. The CDR3 region is CASSPPTGANTGELFF. The CDR3 nucleotides are TGTGCCAGCTCACCACCGACAGGGGCGAACACCGGGGAGCTGTTTTTT.

In its sample, this clonotype was seen many times. The CDR3 loop is CASSPPLGTDTQYF. The CDR3 DNA follows: TGTGCCAGCTCACCACCGCTGGGCACAGATACGCAGTATTTT. V gene TRBV18 combines with J gene TRBJ2-3; D not resolved. The germline V gene has CDR1 KGHSH and CDR2 LQKENI. The CDR3 has 14 residues. The V end was cut by 0 bases, the J end by 1 base, with 5 bases between.

The chain combines TRBV5-1 with TRBJ2-1; D possibly corresponds to TRBD2 (6 bases). Trimming pared 0 bases from V and 4 bases from J, leaving 14 bases between. The CDR3 length is 16 residues. Germline CDR1 and CDR2: SGHRS and YFSETQ. CDR3 coding DNA: TGCGCCAGCAGCTTGGAAAGGAGGGCTAATTACAATGAGCAGTTCTTC. Amino acids: CASSLERRANYNEQFF.

This clonotype was counted at least ten times. This rearrangement joins TRBV7-9 to TRBJ1-3; D is unresolved. CDR1 SEHNR and CDR2 FQNEAQ come from the germline V gene (reference sequence). With 1 base removed from V and 3 bases from J, the gap between germline ends came to 7 bases. There are 14 residues in the CDR3. The CDR3 loop is CASSLVQYGNTIYF. In nucleotides, the CDR3 is TGTGCCAGCAGCTTAGTACAGTATGGAAACACCATATATTTT.

The V and J genes are TRBV24-1 and TRBJ2-1; possible D gene TRBD1, 7 bases. CDR3 length: 20 residues. In germline, CDR1 is KGHDR, CDR2 SFDVKD. Trimming removed 3 bases at V and 2 bases at J, with 25 bases between. CDR3 DNA sequence: TGTGCCACCAGTGATCCCACAGGGGCCAAAGCGGGCCGGACCTACAATGAGCAGTTCTTC. As protein: CATSDPTGAKAGRTYNEQFF.

This clonotype showed up many times. This rearrangement joins TRBV6-6 to TRBJ1-4, with TRBD1 matching over 9 bases. This CDR3 spans 16 amino acids. V lost 7 bases to trimming and J lost 1 base; unmatched junction nucleotides: 7. The germline gives CDR1 MNHNY, CDR2 SVGAGI (reference sequence). CDR3 in DNA: TGTGCCAGCACCAGGACAGGGGTGAGAACTAATGAAAAACTGTTTTTT. Translating it yields CASTRTGVRTNEKLFF.

This clonotype was seen many times. V and J are TRBV7-2 and TRBJ2-7; possible D gene TRBD1, 6 bases. The CDR3 covers 14 residues. Germline V CDR1 and CDR2: SGHTA, FQGNSA. V lost 5 bases and J 4 bases, leaving 15 bases between the germline ends. For the CDR3, the DNA is TGTGCCAGCAGCCCCATCGGCAGGGGTTACGAGCAGTACTTC. Amino acid sequence: CASSPIGRGYEQYF.

This clonotype appeared a few times. The chain has TRBV20-1 and TRBJ1-5; D may be TRBD1 (5 bases). The length of the CDR3 is 15 residues. The V gene's germline CDR1 is DFQATT and CDR2 SNEGSKA (reference sequence). V lost 3 bases and J lost 6, with 18 bases in between. The CDR3 here is CSARFATEPFQPQHF. In nucleotides, the CDR3 is TGCAGTGCTAGGTTCGCGACAGAGCCTTTTCAGCCCCAGCATTTT.

The chain couples TRBV9 to TRBJ2-3, with D perhaps TRBD2 (6 bases). V was cut by 4 bases and J by 6 bases, with 18 bases left in between. The CDR3 is made up of 15 amino acids. Germline CDR1 and CDR2: SGDLS and YYNGEE. In DNA form, the CDR3 reads TGTGCCAGCAGCTCCAGGGACTGGACCGGGGATACGCAGTATTTT. Translating it yields CASSSRDWTGDTQYF.

The table lists this clonotype with a few counts. This chain connects TRBV4-1 to TRBJ2-7, with D perhaps assigned TRBD1 or TRBD2 (6 bases each). The CDR3 totals 15 residues. In germline, CDR1 is MGHRA, CDR2 YSYEKL. Trimming took 2 bases from V and 1 from J, leaving 12 bases between them. CDR3 coding DNA: TGCGCCAGCAGCCAAAGGGAGGACAGTTCCTACGAGCAGTACTTC. This encodes CASSQREDSSYEQYF.

The chain employs TRBV27 and TRBJ2-2; no reliable D call. The CDR3 extends over 17 amino acids. Trimming removed 6 bases at V and 0 bases at J, with 17 bases between. Germline V gives CDR1 MNHEY, CDR2 SMNVEV (reference sequence). In DNA form, the CDR3 reads TGTGCCAGCAGACCTATTGCCCAGGTCGCGAACACCGGGGAGCTGTTTTTT. It encodes CASRPIAQVANTGELFF.